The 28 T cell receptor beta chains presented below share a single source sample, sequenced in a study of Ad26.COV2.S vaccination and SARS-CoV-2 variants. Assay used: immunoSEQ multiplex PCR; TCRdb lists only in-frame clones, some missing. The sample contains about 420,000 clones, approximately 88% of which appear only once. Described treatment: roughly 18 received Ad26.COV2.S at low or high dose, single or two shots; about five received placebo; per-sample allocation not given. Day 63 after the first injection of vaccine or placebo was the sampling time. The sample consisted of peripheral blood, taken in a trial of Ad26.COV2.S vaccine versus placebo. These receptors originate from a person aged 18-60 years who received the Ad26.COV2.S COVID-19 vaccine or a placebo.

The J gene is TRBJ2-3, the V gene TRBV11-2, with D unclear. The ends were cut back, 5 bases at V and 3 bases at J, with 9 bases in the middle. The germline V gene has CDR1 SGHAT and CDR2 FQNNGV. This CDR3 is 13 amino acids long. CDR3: CASSPSGTDTQYF. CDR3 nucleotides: TGTGCCAGCAGCCCCTCCGGGACAGATACGCAGTATTTT.

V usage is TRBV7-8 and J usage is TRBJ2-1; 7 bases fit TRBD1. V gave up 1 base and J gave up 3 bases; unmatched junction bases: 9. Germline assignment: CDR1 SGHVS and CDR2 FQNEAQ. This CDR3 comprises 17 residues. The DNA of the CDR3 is TGTGCCAGCAGCTTAGACTTAAGGGACAGCAACTACAATGAGCAGTTCTTC. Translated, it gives CASSLDLRDSNYNEQFF.

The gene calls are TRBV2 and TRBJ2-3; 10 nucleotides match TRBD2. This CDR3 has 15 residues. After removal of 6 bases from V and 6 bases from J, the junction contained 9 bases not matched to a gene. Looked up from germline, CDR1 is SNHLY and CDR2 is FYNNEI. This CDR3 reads CASRPGSGGADTQYF. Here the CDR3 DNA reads TGTGCCAGCAGGCCTGGGAGCGGGGGGGCGGATACGCAGTATTTT.

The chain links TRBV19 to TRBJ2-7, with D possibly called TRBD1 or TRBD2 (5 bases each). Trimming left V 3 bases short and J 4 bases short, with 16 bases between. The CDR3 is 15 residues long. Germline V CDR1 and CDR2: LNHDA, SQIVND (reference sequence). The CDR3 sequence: CASSIPGRTIYEQYF. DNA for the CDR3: TGTGCCAGTAGTATTCCGGGACGTACGATTTACGAGCAGTACTTC.

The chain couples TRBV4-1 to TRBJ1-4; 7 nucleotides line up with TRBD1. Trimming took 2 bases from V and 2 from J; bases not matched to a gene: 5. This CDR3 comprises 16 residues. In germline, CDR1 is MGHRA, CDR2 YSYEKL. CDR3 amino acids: CASSQRPGQTNEKLFF. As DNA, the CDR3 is TGCGCCAGCAGCCAAAGACCGGGACAGACTAATGAAAAACTGTTTTTT.

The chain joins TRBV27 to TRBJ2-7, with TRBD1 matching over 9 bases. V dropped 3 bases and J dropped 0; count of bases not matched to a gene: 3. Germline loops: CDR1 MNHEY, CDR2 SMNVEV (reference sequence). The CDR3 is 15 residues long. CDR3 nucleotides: TGTGCCAGCAGTTTCCAGGGACAGGGCTCCTACGAGCAGTACTTC. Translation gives CASSFQGQGSYEQYF.

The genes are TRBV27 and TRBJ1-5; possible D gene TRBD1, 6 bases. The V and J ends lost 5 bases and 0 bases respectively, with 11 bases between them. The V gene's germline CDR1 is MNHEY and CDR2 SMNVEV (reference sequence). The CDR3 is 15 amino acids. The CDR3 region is CASSLQGYSNQPQHF. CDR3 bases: TGTGCCAGCAGTCTACAGGGATATAGCAATCAGCCCCAGCATTTT.

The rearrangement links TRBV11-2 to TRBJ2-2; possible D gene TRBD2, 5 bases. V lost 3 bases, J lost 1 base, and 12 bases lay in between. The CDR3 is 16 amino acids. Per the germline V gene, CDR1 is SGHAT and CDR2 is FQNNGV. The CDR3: CASSLTIQLNTGELFF. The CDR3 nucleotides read TGTGCCAGCAGCTTGACTATTCAATTGAACACCGGGGAGCTGTTTTTT.

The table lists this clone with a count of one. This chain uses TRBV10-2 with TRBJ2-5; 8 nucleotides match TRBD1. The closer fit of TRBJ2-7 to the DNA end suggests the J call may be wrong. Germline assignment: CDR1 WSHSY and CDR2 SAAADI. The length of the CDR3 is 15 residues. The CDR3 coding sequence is TGCGCCAGCAGGGAGAGCAGGGGGCGCGTGGACGAGCAGTACTTC. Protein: CASRESRGRVDEQYF.

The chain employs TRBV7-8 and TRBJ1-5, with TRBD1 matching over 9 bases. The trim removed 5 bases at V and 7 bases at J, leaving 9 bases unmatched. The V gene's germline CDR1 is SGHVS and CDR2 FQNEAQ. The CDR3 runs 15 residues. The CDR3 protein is CASSPRTGAGQPQHF. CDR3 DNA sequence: TGTGCCAGCAGCCCCAGGACAGGGGCTGGGCAGCCCCAGCATTTT.

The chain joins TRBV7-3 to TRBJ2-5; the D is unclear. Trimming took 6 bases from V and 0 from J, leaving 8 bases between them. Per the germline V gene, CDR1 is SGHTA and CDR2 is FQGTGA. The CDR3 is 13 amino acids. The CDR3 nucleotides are TGTGCCAGCAGTAAAGGGAACCAAGAGACCCAGTACTTC. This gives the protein CASSKGNQETQYF.

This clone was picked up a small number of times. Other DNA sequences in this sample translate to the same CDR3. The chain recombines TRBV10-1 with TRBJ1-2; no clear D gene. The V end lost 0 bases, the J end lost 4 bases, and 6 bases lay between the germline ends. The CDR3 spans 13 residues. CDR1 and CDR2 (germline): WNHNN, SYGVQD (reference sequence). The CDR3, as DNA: TGCGCCAGCAGTGAGTCCGGGTCCTATGGCTACACCTTC. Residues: CASSESGSYGYTF.

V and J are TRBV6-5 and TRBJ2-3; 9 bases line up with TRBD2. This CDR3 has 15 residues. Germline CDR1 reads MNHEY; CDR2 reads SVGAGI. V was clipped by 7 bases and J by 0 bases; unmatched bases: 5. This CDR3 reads CASKLAGASTDTQYF. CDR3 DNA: TGTGCCAGCAAATTAGCGGGAGCTAGCACAGATACGCAGTATTTT.

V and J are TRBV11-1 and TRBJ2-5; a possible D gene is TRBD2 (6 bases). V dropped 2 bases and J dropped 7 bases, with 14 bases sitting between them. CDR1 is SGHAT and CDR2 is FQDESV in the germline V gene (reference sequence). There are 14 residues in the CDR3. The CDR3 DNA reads TGTGCCAGCAGCTTAAACGGGGGAATTGGGACCCAGTACTTC. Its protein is CASSLNGGIGTQYF. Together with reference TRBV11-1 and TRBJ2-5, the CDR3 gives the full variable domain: EAEVAQSPRYKITEKSQAVAFWCDPISGHATLYWYRQILGQGPELLVQFQDESVVDDSQLPKDRFSAERLKGVDSTLKIQPAELGDSAMYLCASSLNGGIGTQYFGPGTRLLVL.

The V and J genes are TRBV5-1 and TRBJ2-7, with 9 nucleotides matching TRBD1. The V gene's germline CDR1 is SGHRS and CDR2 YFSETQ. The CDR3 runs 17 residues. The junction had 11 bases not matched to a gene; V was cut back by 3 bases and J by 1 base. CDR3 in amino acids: CASSWGGQGQRSYEQYF. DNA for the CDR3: TGCGCCAGCAGCTGGGGAGGACAGGGGCAGCGTTCCTACGAGCAGTACTTC.

CDR3 loop: CASSQEYRVNYGYTF. The CDR3 DNA is TGCGCCAGCAGCCAAGAATACAGGGTTAACTATGGCTACACCTTC. The chain employs TRBV4-3 and TRBJ1-2, with a weak D call TRBD1 (6 bases). The germline gives CDR1 LGHNA, CDR2 YSLEER. The V and J ends lost 0 bases and 1 base respectively, with 9 bases between them. The CDR3 is made up of 15 amino acids.

The CDR3 protein is CASSLYRSLVTDTQYF. CDR3 DNA sequence: TGTGCCAGCAGTTTATACCGCTCCCTGGTCACAGATACGCAGTATTTT. V usage is TRBV28 and J usage is TRBJ2-3; D uncertain. This CDR3 comprises 16 residues. The V end lost 1 base, the J end lost 2 bases, and 13 bases lay between the germline ends. From germline, CDR1 is MDHEN and CDR2 SYDVKM.

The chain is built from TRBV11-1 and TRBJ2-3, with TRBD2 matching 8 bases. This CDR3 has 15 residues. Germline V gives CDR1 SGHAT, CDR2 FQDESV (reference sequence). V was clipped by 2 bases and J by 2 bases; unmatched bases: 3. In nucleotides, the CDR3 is TGTGCCAGCAGCTTACGGCGGGGGGTCACAGATACGCAGTATTTT. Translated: CASSLRRGVTDTQYF.

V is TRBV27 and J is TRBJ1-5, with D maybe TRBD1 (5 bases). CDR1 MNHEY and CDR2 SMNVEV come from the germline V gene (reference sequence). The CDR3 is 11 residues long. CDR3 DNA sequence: TGTGCGGGGGGTCGTTGGCAGCCCCAGCATTTT. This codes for CAGGRWQPQHF.

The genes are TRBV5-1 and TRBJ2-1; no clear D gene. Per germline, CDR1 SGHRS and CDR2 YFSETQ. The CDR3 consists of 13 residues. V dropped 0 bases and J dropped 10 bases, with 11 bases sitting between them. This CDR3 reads CASSLVVGSEQFF. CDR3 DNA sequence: TGCGCCAGCAGCTTGGTTGTAGGAAGCGAGCAGTTCTTC.

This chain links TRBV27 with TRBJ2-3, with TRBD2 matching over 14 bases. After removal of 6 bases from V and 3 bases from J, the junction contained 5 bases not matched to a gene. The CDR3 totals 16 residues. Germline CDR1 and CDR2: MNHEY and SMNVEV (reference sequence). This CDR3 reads CASSGLAGGSTDTQYF. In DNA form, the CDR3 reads TGTGCCAGCAGCGGACTAGCGGGGGGTTCGACAGATACGCAGTATTTT.

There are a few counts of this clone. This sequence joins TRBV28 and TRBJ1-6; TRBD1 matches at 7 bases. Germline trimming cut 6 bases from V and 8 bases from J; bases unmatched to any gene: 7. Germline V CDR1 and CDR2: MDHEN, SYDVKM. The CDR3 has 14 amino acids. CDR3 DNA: TGTGCCAGCAGGGCCGGGACAGAATATTCACCCCTCCACTTT. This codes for CASRAGTEYSPLHF.

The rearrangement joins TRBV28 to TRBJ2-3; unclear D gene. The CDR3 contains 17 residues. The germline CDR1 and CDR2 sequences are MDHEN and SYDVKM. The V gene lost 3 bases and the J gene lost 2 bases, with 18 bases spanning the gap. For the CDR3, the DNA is TGTGCCAGCAGTTTCGGCGCGACATACGACCTCACAGATACGCAGTATTTT. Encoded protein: CASSFGATYDLTDTQYF.

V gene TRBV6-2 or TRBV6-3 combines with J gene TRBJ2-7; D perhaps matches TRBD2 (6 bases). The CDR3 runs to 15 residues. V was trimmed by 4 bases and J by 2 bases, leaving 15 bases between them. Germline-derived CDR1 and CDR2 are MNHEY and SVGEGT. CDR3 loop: CASSSSGGATYEQYF. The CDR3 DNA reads TGTGCCAGCAGTTCGTCTGGCGGGGCAACCTACGAGCAGTACTTC.

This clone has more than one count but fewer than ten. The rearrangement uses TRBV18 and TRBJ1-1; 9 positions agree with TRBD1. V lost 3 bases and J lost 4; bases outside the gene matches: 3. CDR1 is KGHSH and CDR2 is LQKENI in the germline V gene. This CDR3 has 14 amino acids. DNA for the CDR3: TGTGCCAGCTCACCGGACAGGGGAGGCACTGAAGCTTTCTTT. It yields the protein CASSPDRGGTEAFF.

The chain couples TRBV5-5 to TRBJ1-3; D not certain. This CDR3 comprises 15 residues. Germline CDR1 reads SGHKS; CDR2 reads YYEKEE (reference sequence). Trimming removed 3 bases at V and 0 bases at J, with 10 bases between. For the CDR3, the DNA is TGTGCCAGCAGCTGGGGAGTAAGCTCTGGAAACACCATATATTTT. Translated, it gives CASSWGVSSGNTIYF. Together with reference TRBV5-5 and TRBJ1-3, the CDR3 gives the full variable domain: DAGVTQSPTHLIKTRGQQVTLRCSPISGHKSVSWYQQVLGQGPQFIFQYYEKEERGRGNFPDRFSARQFPNYSSELNVNALLLGDSALYLCASSWGVSSGNTIYFGEGSWLTVV.

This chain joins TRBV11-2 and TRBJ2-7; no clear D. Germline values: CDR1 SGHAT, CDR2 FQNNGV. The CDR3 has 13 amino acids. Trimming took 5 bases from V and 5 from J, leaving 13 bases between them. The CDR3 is CASSPDGLNEQYF. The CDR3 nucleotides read TGTGCCAGCAGCCCGGACGGATTAAACGAGCAGTACTTC.

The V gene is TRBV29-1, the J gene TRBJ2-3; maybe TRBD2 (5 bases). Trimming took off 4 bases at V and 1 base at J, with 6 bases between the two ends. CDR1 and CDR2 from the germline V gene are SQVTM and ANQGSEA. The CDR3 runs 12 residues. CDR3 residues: CSVAGGTDTQYF. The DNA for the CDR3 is TGCAGCGTTGCCGGGGGCACAGATACGCAGTATTTT.